The present T cell receptor (beta chain) was sequenced within a study of blood T cells in healthy people across ages. About the research overall: Template switching recovered approximately one barcoded beta molecule for every two T cells.

The CDR3 loop spans 16 amino acids. Germline V gives CDR1 SGHVS, CDR2 FQNEAQ. Primers used in a second PCR of about 7 to 12 cycles were a sample-barcoded 5' primer and a J-beta primer mix. A single record per CDR3 protein comes from TCRdb applying MiXCR to the 5' RACE reads. Among about 720,000 distinct CDR3 sequences listed, 20% to 25% were seen once. This clonotype was detected only a few times. This sequence originates from a man between 65 and 79 years old in good health. This chain joins TRBV7-8 and TRBJ2-5; tentative D call: TRBD2 (6 bases). The DNA end favors TRBJ2-1, so the J call may be wrong. Sequenced input: blood. As DNA, the CDR3 is TGTGCCAGCAGCTTAGGTCCGGGAGACCCCTTTGATGAGCAGTTCTTC. Translation: CASSLGPGDPFDEQFF.